These T cell receptor beta chains were read from a single sample in a study of human T cells and chemical hapten exposure. TCRdb recomputed calls from the RACE reads with MiXCR, one row per CDR3 protein. The data contain around 130,000 distinct CDR3 sequences, more than 7.5% of them singletons. The specimen sequenced was whole blood. All receptors derive from a male donor in good health. Some clones in this sample may be carry-over from other donors' samples. The CDR3 runs from the conserved cysteine through the conserved F or W. A D gene is named only where the DNA matches it firmly. Clone size is given for some rows only: seen once, a few or many times, or a class if the clone is expanded.

-	TRBJ2-1	11	TRBV29-1	-	TGCAGCGTTGTACAGCACAATGAGCAGTTCTTC	CSVVQHNEQFF
-	TRBJ2-1	16	TRBV5-1	TRBD1	TGCGCCAGCAGCCCGGGGACAGACCTTTCCTACAATGAGCAGTTCTTC	CASSPGTDLSYNEQFF
-	TRBJ1-5	17	TRBV3-1	-	TGTGCCAGCAGCCAAGATTTGTGGGTAGAGGGCAATCAGCCCCAGCATTTT	CASSQDLWVEGNQPQHF
-	TRBJ2-5	15	TRBV10-3	-	TGTGCCATCGGCCTGCGGAGGGAGGATGGTGAGACCCAGTACTTC	CAIGLRREDGETQYF
-	TRBJ1-1	14	TRBV7-9	-	TGTGCCAGCAGCTTAGTTCGCGGGAACACTGAAGCTTTCTTT	CASSLVRGNTEAFF
few	TRBJ2-1	18	TRBV7-2	TRBD1	TGTGCCAGCAGCCCGGGACGCCCTCAGGGGGCAGAAAACAATGAGCAGTTCTTC	CASSPGRPQGAENNEQFF
-	TRBJ2-7	15	TRBV4-2	TRBD1	TGTGCCAGCAGCCAACCTGACAGGGGGGTCTACGAGCAGTACTTC	CASSQPDRGVYEQYF
few	TRBJ1-3	15	TRBV15	-	TGTGCCACCAGCGGAAACAGGGACCCTGGAAACACCATATATTTT	CATSGNRDPGNTIYF
-	TRBJ2-5	16	TRBV7-2	TRBD2	TGTGCCAGCAGCACAGAACTAGCGGGGGGGCCACAGACCCAGTACTTC	CASSTELAGGPQTQYF
few	TRBJ2-7	14	TRBV6-5	TRBD1	TGTGCCAGCAGACACGGACAGGGGGCGGACGAGCAGTACTTC	CASRHGQGADEQYF
-	TRBJ2-1	13	TRBV10-3	-	TGTGCCAGCGGACAGCGCGAGTACAATGAGCAGTTCTTC	CASGQREYNEQFF
few	TRBJ2-3	14	TRBV9	-	TGTGCCAGCAGCGTAGATCCACCGGCAGATACGCAGTATTTT	CASSVDPPADTQYF